The entry below describes one T cell receptor (beta chain). Its antigen is as yet unknown. This specimen comes from a study of response to subunit inactivated influenza vaccine. Study-level points and caveats: New T cells are recruited in small numbers by each seasonal influenza vaccination, according to the authors' suggestion.

The CDR3 sequence is 16 residues long. The trim removed 2 bases at V and 1 base at J, leaving 6 bases unmatched. Germline CDR1 is DFQATT and CDR2 is SNEGSKA (reference sequence). TCRdb passed the RT-PCR reads through MiXCR, listing each CDR3 protein once. This table holds some 160,000 distinct CDR3 sequences, 9.5% to 13% found once. The TCR comes from a man aged 50-60 years who received an inactivated influenza vaccine. This material consisted of non-naive T cells sorted from PBMCs, taken roughly 46 days after vaccination. The chain is built from TRBV20-1 and TRBJ2-3, with TRBD1 matching 10 bases. CDR3 sequence: CSARIRQGARTDTQYF. CDR3 nucleotide sequence: TGCAGTGCTAGAATACGACAGGGGGCCCGCACAGATACGCAGTATTTT.